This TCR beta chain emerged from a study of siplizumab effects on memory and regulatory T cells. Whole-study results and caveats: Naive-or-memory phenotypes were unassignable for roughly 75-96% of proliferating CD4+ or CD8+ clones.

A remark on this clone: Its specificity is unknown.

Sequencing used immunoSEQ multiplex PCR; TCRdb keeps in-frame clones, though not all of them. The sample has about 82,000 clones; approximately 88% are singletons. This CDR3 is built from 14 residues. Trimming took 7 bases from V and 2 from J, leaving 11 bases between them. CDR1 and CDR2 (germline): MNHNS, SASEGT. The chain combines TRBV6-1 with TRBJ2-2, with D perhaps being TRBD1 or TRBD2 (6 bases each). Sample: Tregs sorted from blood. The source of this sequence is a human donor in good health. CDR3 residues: CASKGGTNTGELFF. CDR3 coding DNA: TGTGCCAGCAAGGGGGGCACTAACACCGGGGAGCTGTTTTTT.